This T cell receptor (beta chain) was recovered during a study of vaccination and CD4 T cells after COVID-19. Germline V gene lookup returns CDR1 MNHEY and CDR2 SMNVEV (reference sequence). The CDR3 totals 14 residues. The V and J ends lost 5 bases and 10 bases, in that order; junction bases with no gene match: 8. As regards this clonotype: Its target is not known.

The sample's treatment: roughly 10-day PBMC culture with coronavirus spike peptide pools or control peptides (ViraFEST assay). The collection of CD4+ T cells from the unexposed donor took place before the COVID-19 pandemic (2011-2018). Sequencing of DNA taken from cultured CD4+ T cells relied on the Oncomine TCR Beta short-read assay. Each CDR3 protein gets one entry after TCRdb re-called the PCR reads with MiXCR. The repertoire consists of 6,900 or so distinct CDR3 sequences, with under 65% occurring once and the leading ten covering 25% to 40%. The V gene is TRBV27, the J gene TRBJ2-1, with 10 bases identical to TRBD1. What was sequenced was CD4+ T cells from blood, cultured in vitro. The source is a human donor in good health. The CDR3 here is CASSLGQGEGEQFF. CDR3 sequence (DNA): TGTGCCAGCAGTCTCGGACAGGGGGAAGGGGAGCAGTTCTTC.